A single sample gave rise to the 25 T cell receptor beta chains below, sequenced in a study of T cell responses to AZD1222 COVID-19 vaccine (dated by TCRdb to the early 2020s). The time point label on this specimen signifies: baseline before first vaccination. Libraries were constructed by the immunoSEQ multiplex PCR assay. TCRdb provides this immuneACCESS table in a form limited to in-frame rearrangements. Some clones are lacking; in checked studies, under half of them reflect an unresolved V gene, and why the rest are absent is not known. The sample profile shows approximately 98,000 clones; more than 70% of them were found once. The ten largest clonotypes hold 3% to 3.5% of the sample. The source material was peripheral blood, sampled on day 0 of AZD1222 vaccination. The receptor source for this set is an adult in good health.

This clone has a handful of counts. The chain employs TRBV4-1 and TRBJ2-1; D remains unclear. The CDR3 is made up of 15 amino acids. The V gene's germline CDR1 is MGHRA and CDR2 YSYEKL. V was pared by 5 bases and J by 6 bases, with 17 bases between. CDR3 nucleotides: TGCGCCAGCAGCGAACCTAAGTCCCGAGGCAATGAGCAGTTCTTC. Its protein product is CASSEPKSRGNEQFF.

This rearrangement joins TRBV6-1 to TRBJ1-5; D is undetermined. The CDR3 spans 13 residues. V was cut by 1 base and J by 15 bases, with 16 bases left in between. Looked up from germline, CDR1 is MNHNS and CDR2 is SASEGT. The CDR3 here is CASSEGSAPKWHF. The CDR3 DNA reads TGTGCCAGCAGTGAAGGATCAGCTCCTAAGTGGCATTTT.

The CDR3 sequence: CASSQEPGLSYNEQFF. CDR3 nucleotide sequence: TGTGCCAGCAGCCAGGAACCGGGACTTTCCTACAATGAGCAGTTCTTC. The V and J genes are TRBV3-1 (or the pseudogene TRBV3-2) and TRBJ2-1, with D perhaps TRBD2 (6 bases). Germline V gene data show CDR1 as LGHDT and CDR2 as YNNKEL (reference sequence). V was clipped by 3 bases and J by 1 base, with 13 bases between them. The CDR3 has 16 amino acids.

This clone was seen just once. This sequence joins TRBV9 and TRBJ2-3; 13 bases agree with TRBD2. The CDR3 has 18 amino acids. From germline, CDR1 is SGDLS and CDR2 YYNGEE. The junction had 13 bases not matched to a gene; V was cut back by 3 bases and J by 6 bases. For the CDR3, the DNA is TGTGCCAGCAGCGGGAGCCTCACTAGCGGGGGGGCCGCGGATACGCAGTATTTT. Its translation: CASSGSLTSGGAADTQYF.

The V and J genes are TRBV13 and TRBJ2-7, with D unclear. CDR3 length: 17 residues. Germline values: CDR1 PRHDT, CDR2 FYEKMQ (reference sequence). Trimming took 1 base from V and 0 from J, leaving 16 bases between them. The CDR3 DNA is TGTGCCAGCAGCTTAGAAGGTCAGGCTACAGCCTCCTACGAGCAGTACTTC. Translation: CASSLEGQATASYEQYF.

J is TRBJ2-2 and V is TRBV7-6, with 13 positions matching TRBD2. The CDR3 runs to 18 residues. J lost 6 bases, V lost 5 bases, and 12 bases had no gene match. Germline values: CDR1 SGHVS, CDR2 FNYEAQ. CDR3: CASSEGTSGALPPGELFF. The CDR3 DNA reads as TGTGCCAGCAGCGAAGGGACTAGCGGGGCCCTCCCCCCCGGGGAGCTGTTTTTT.

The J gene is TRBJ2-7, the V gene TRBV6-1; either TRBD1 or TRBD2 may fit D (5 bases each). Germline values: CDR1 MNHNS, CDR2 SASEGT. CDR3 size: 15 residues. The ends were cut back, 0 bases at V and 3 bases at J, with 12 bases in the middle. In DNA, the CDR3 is TGTGCCAGCAGTGAAGCGCCGGGGACGTTCTACGAGCAGTACTTC. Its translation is CASSEAPGTFYEQYF.

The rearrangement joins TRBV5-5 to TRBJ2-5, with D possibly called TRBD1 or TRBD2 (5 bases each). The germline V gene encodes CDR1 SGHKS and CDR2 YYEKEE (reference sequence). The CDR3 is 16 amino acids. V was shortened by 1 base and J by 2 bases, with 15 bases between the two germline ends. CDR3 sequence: CASSLSGASSQETQYF. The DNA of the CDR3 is TGTGCCAGCAGCTTGTCTGGGGCTAGCTCACAAGAGACCCAGTACTTC.

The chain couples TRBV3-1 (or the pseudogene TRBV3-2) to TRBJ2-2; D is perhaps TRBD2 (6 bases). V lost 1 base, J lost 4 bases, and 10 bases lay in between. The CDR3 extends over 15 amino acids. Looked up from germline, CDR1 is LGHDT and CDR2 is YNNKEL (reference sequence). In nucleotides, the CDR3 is TGTGCCAGCAGCCAAGGCGGGGTCGGCACCGGGGAGCTGTTTTTT. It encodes CASSQGGVGTGELFF.

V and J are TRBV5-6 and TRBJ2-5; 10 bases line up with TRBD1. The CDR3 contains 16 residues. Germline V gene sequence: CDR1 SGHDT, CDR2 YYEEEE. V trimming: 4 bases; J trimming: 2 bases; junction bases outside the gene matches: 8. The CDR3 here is CASSGTTGGLQETQYF. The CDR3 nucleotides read TGTGCCAGCAGCGGTACGACAGGGGGCTTACAAGAGACCCAGTACTTC.

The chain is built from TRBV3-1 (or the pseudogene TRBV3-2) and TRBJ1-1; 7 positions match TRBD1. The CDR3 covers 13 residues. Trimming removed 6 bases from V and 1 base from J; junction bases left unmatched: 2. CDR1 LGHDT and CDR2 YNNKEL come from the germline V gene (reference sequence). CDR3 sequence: CASRRTGNTEAFF. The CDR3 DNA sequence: TGTGCCAGCAGAAGGACAGGGAACACTGAAGCTTTCTTT.

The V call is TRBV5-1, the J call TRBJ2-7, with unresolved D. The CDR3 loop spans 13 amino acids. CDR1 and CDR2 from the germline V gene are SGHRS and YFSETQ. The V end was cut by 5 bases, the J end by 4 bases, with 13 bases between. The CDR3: CASSRLQSYEQYF. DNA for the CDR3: TGCGCCAGCAGTCGGTTGCAGAGTTACGAGCAGTACTTC.

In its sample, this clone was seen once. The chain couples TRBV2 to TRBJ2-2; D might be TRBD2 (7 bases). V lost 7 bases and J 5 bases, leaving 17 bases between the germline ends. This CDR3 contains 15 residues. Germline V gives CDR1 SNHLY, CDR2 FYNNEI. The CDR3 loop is CASIEREGGTGELFF. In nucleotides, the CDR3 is TGTGCCAGCATCGAAAGGGAGGGGGGAACCGGGGAGCTGTTTTTT.

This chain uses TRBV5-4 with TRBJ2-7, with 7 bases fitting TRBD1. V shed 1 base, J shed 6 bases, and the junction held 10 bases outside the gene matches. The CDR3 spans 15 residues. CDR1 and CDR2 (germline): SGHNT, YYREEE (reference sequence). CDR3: CASSLPTRQGGEQYF. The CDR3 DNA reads TGTGCCAGCAGCTTGCCGACCCGACAGGGCGGCGAGCAGTACTTC.

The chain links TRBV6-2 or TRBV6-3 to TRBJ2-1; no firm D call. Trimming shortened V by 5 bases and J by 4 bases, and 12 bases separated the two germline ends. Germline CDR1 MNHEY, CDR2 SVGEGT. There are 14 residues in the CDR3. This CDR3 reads CASSDGTKYNEQFF. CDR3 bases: TGTGCCAGCAGTGACGGAACAAAATACAATGAGCAGTTCTTC.

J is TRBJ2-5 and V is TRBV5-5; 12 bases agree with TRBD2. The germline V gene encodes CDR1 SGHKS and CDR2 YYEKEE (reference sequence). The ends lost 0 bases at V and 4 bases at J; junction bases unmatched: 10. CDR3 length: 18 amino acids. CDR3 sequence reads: CASSLAASGGAARETQYF. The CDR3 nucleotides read TGTGCCAGCAGCTTGGCGGCTAGCGGGGGGGCCGCTCGAGAGACCCAGTACTTC.

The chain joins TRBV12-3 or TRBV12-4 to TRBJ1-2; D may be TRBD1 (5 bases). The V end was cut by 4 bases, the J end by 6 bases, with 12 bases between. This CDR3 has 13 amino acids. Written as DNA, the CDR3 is TGTGCCAGCAGTTGGTCGGGGGGAAATGGCTACACCTTC. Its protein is CASSWSGGNGYTF.

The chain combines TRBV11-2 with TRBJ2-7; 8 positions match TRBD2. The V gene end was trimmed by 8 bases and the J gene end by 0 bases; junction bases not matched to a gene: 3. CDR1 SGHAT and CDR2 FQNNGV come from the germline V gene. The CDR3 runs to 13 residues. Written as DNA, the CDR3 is TGTGCCAGCTCGCGGGGGGTCTCCTACGAGCAGTACTTC. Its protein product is CASSRGVSYEQYF.

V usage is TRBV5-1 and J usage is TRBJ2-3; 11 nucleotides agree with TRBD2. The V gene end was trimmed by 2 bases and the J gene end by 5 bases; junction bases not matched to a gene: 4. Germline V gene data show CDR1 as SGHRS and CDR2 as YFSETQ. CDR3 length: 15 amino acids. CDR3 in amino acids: CASSLGTSGGDTQYF. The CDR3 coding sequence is TGCGCCAGCAGCTTAGGGACTAGCGGTGGAGATACGCAGTATTTT.

CDR3 region: CASSFQYEQYF. In nucleotides, the CDR3 is TGCGCCAGCAGCTTTCAGTACGAGCAGTACTTC. This rearrangement joins TRBV5-1 to TRBJ2-7, with no clear D. V shed 2 bases and J shed 4 bases, with 4 bases lying between them. This CDR3 comprises 11 residues. CDR1 is SGHRS and CDR2 is YFSETQ in the germline V gene.

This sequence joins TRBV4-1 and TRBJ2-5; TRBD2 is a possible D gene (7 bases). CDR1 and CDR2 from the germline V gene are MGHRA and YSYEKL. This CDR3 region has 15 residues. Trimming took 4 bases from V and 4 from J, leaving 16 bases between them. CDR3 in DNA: TGCGCCAGCAGCCCGGGGGGCCAGCAGCTAGAGACCCAGTACTTC. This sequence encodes CASSPGGQQLETQYF.

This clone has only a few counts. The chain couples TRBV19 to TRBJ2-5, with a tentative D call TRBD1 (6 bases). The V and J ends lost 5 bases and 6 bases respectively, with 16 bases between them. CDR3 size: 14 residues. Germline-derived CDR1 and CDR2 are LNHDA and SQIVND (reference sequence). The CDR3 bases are TGTGCCAGTAGTCGTCAGGGGCGAACGAAGACCCAGTACTTC. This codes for CASSRQGRTKTQYF.

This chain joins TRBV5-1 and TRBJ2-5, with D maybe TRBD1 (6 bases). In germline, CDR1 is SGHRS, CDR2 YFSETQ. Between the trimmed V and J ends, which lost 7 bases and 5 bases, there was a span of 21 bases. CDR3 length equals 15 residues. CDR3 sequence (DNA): TGCGCCAGCGCCACGAGGGGGACACAGGAGGAGACCCAGTACTTC. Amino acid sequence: CASATRGTQEETQYF.

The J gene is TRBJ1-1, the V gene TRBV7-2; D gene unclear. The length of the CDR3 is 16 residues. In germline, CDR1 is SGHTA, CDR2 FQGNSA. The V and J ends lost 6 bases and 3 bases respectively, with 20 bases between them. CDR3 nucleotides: TGTGCCAGCAGACCATGGGAGGGTTTTCCGGACACTGAAGCTTTCTTT. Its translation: CASRPWEGFPDTEAFF.

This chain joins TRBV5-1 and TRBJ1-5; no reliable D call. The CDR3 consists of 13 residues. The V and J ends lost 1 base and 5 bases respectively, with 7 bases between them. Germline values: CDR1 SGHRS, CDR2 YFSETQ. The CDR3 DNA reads TGCGCCAGCAGCTTGCGTTCGGATCAGCCCCAGCATTTT. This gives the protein CASSLRSDQPQHF.